One T cell receptor (beta chain) is described in this entry. Its antigen is currently unknown. TCRdb recomputed calls from the 5' RACE reads with MiXCR, one row per CDR3 protein. Of approximately 490,000 distinct CDR3 sequences in the sample, about a fifth were seen once. The source of the sample is a study of identical twins. Germline assignment: CDR1 MNHNS and CDR2 SASEGT. V gave up 5 bases and J gave up 0 bases, with 13 bases separating them. The CDR3 has 15 residues. Study-level findings and limits: Out-of-frame alpha sequences that twins shared showed excess low generation probability. It was out-of-frame TCR alpha sharing in monozygotic twins that models underestimated.

These sequences were also reported in another study, on yellow fever vaccine responses in identical twins.

This clonotype was sampled from a woman aged 18-29 years in good health. Material for sequencing was CD4+ T cells sorted from blood. This chain joins TRBV6-1 and TRBJ2-5, with D possibly matching TRBD1 (6 bases). This chain's CDR3 is CASSQNRVHQETQYF. The DNA for the CDR3 is TGTGCCAGCAGTCAAAACAGGGTTCACCAAGAGACCCAGTACTTC.